This T cell receptor beta chain was observed in a study of T cells in Graves' hyperthyroidism and ophthalmopathy. This clonotype has ten or more counts. Exclusion of patients followed from uncontrolled infection, other autoimmune disease, pregnancy or lactation. RNA transcripts yielded amplified TCR beta CDR3 regions. HTBI primers were employed in a first-round RT-PCR of the TCR CDR3. Using its own MiXCR run on the multiplex PCR reads, TCRdb lists one record per CDR3 protein. Among around 620,000 distinct CDR3 sequences listed, 13% to 15% were seen once. The CDR3 contains 13 residues. V gave up 7 bases and J gave up 3 bases, with 13 bases separating them.

Specimen: blood. The chain is built from TRBV12-3 or TRBV12-4 and TRBJ2-7; D might be TRBD1 or TRBD2, each matching 5 bases. The receptor's source is a woman between 18 and 30 years old with Graves' ophthalmopathy. CDR3 in DNA: TGTGCCAGCAAGGGTGAGGGGAGCTACGAGCAGTACTTC. It translates to CASKGEGSYEQYF.